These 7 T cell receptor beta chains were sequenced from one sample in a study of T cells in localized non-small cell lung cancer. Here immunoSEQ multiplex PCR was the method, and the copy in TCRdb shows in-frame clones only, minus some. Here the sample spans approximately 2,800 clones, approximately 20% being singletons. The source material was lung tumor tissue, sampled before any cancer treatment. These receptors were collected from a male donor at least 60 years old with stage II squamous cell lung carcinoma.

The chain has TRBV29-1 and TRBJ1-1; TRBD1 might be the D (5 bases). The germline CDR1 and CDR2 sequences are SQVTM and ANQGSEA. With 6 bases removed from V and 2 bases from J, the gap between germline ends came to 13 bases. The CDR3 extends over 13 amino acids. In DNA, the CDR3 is TGCAGCGTCCACTACAGGCTAAACACTGAAGCTTTCTTT. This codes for CSVHYRLNTEAFF.

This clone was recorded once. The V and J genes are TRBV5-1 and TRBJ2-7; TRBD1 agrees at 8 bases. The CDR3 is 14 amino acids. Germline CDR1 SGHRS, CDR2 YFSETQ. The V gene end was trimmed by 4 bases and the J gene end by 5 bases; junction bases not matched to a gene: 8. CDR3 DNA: TGCGCCAGCAGCAAAGGACAGGGTATCGACGAGCAGTACTTC. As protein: CASSKGQGIDEQYF.

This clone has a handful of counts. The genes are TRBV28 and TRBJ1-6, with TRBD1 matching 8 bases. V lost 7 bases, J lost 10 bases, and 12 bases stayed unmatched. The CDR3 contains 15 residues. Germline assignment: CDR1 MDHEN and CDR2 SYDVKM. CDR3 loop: CASTAPTGGSSPLHF. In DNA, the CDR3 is TGTGCCAGCACCGCCCCCACAGGGGGGAGCTCACCCCTCCACTTT. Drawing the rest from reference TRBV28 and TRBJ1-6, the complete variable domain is DVKVTQSSRYLVKRTGEKVFLECVQDMDHENMFWYRQDPGLGLRLIYFSYDVKMKEKGDIPEGYSVSREKKERFSLILESASTNQTSMYLCASTAPTGGSSPLHFGNGTRLTVT.

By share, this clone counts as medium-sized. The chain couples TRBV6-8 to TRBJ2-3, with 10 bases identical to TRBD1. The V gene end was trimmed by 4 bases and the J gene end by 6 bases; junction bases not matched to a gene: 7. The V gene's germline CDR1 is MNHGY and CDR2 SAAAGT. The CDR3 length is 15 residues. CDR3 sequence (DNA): TGTGCCAGCAGTTCCCCCGGGACAGGGGAGGATACGCAGTATTTT. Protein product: CASSSPGTGEDTQYF.

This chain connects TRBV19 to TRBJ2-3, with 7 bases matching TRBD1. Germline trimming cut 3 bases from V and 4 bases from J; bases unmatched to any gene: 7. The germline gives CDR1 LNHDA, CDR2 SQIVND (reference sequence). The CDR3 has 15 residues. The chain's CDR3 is CASSMIGTVADTQYF. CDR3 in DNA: TGTGCCAGTAGTATGATCGGGACAGTTGCAGATACGCAGTATTTT.

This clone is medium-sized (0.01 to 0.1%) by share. Here the CDR3 DNA reads TGCGCCAGCAGCCAAGGGGTCGGGAACACTGAAGCTTTCTTT. Translation: CASSQGVGNTEAFF. The rearrangement joins TRBV23-1 to TRBJ1-1, with a possible D match to TRBD1 (5 bases). TRBV23-1 is an open reading frame whose function is uncertain. The CDR3 contains 14 residues. Trimming pared 6 bases from V and 1 base from J, leaving 12 bases between.

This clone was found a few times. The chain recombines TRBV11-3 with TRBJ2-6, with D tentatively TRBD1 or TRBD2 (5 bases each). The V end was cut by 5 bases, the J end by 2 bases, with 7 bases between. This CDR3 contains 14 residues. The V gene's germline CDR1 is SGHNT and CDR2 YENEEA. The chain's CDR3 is CASSRGPGANVLTF. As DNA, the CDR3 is TGTGCCAGCAGCCGGGGACCTGGGGCCAACGTCCTGACTTTC.